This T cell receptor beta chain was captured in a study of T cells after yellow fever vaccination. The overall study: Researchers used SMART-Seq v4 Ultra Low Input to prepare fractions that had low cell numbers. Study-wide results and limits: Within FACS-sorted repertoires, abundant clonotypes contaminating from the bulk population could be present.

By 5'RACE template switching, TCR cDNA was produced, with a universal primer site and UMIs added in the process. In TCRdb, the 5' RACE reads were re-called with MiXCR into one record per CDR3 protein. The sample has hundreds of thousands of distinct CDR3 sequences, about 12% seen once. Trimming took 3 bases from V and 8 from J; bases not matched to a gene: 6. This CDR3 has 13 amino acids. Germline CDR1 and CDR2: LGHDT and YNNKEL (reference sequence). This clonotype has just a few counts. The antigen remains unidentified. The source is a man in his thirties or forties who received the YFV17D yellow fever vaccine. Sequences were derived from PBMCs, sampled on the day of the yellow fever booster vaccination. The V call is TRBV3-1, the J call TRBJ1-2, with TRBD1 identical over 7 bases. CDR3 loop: CASSHARQGGYTF. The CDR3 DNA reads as TGTGCCAGCAGCCACGCCAGACAGGGCGGCTACACCTTC.